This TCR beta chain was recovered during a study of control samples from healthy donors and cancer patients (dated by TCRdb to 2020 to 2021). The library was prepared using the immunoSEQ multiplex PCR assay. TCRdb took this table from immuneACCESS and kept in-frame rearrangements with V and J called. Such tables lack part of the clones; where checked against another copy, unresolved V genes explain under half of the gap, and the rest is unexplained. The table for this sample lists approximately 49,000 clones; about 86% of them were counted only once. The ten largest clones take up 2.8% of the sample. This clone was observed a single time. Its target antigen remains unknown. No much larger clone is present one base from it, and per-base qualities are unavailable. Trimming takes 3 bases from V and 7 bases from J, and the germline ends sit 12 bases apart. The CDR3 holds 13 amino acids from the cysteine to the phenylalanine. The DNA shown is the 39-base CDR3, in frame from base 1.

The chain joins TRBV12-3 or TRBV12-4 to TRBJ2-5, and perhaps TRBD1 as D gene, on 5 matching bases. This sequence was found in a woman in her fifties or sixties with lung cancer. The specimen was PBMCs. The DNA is TGTGCCAGCAGTTTTGAACCCCAGGGGACCCAGTACTTC. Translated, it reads CASSFEPQGTQYF.